The clone carrying this T cell receptor beta chain was observed a few times. PCR replicates performed on unsorted PBMC used roughly 320 ng DNA, about 30,000 T cell genomes. On ten immunoSEQ deep assay plates, unsorted PBMC DNA was sequenced. Some clones are missing from TCRdb's copy, which holds only in-frame ones; the method was immunoSEQ multiplex PCR. Of about 530,000 clones in the sample, approximately 79% were seen once. V lost 0 bases, J lost 5 bases, and 10 bases lay in between. Germline V gives CDR1 GTSNPN, CDR2 SVGIG (reference sequence). This CDR3 is built from 13 residues. The data belong to a study of shared clonotypes between healthy human individuals.

The source is a middle-aged woman in good health. Some clones in this sample may be carry-over from other donors' samples. The chain uses TRBV30 and TRBJ1-1, with D unclear. The sequenced material came from PBMCs. CDR3 sequence reads: CAWSVSVRTEAFF. The DNA for the CDR3 is TGTGCCTGGAGTGTTAGTGTCCGGACTGAAGCTTTCTTT.